The T cell receptor beta chain described here comes from a study of T cell responses to AZD1222 COVID-19 vaccine. The study's findings and limits: Baseline antibody screening turned up just a handful of seropositive AZD1222 recipients. Donors were chiefly white British, with a greater number of females, and clonal diversity was perhaps underestimated. Nearly half of spike-specific TCRs reportedly go after variant regions that carry no mutations.

Profiled with immunoSEQ multiplex PCR; TCRdb holds only in-frame clones, not every one. The table has 100,000 or so clones, roughly 89% seen once. Concerning this clone: What it binds is unknown.

This receptor was obtained from an adult in good health. Material: peripheral blood, obtained on day 0 of AZD1222 vaccination.

DNA of the CDR3: TGCGCCAGCAGCTTGATTGCGGGGGAATCGGAGACCCAGTACTTC. This sequence encodes CASSLIAGESETQYF. The chain couples TRBV5-1 to TRBJ2-5; 7 nucleotides match TRBD2. CDR1 SGHRS and CDR2 YFSETQ come from the germline V gene. The CDR3 has 15 residues. V lost 1 base to trimming and J lost 5 bases; unmatched junction nucleotides: 8.